The clone carrying this T cell receptor beta chain has only one observation. Its antigen is still unknown. The germline V gene has CDR1 MDHEN and CDR2 SYDVKM. This CDR3 comprises 15 residues. The junction had 7 bases not matched to a gene; V was cut back by 3 bases and J by 5 bases. Amplification targeted TCR beta CDR3 regions from RNA transcripts. A first-round RT-PCR of the TCR CDR3 used the HTBI primer set. MiXCR, applied by TCRdb to the multiplex PCR reads, yields one record per CDR3 protein. The sample includes 280,000 or so distinct CDR3 sequences, roughly 15% seen only once; the top ten take 30%. This sample stems from a study of T cells in Graves' hyperthyroidism and ophthalmopathy. Study conclusions and caveats: Ophthalmopathy could be told apart from stable hyperthyroidism with a 13 V-J model.

Diagnostic decisions used clinical symptoms, serum thyroxine and TRAb, thyroid ultrasound and orbital computed tomography. The origin of this receptor is a woman aged 45-65 years with Graves' hyperthyroidism that later progressed to Graves' ophthalmopathy. The gene calls are TRBV28 and TRBJ1-5, with 7 bases lining up with TRBD1. Specimen: blood. The CDR3 nucleotides read TGTGCCAGCAGTTTCGCGGGACAGACCTATCAGCCCCAGCATTTT. The encoded protein is CASSFAGQTYQPQHF.